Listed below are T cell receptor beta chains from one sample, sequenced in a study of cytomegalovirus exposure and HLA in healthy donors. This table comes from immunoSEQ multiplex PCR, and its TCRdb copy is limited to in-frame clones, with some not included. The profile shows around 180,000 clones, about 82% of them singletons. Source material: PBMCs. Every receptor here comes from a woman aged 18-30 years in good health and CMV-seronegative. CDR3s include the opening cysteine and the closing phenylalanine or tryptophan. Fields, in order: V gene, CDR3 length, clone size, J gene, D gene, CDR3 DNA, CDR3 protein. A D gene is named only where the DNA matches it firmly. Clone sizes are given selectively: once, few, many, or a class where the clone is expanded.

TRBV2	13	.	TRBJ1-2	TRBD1	TGTGCCAGCAGAGAAGGGGGCGGCTATGGCTACACCTTC	CASREGGGYGYTF
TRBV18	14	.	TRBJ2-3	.	TGTGCCAGCTCACCATCCCAAGACATCGGTACGCAGTATTTT	CASSPSQDIGTQYF
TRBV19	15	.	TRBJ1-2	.	TGTGCCAGTAGTATAGATCCGCCAGGGTTAAGAGGCTACACCTTC	CASSIDPPGLRGYTF
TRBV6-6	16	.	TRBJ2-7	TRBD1	TGTGCCAGCAGTGGCCCTGTAGGACAGGGTAAACACGAGCAGTACTTC	CASSGPVGQGKHEQYF
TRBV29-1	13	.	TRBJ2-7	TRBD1	TGCAGCGTCAGACAGGGCGGGTCCTACGAGCAGTACTTC	CSVRQGGSYEQYF
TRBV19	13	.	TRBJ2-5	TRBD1	TGTGCCAGTAGCTGGACAGGGGCAGAGACCCAGTACTTC	CASSWTGAETQYF
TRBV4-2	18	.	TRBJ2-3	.	TGTGCCAGCAGCCAAGATAGTGGAGGCGGCCAGAACACAGATACGCAGTATTTT	CASSQDSGGGQNTDTQYF
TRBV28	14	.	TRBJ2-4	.	TGTGCCAGCAGTCCGCCTAGTGGTTTGAACATTCAGTACTTC	CASSPPSGLNIQYF
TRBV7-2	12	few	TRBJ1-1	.	TGTGCCAGCAGCGCTACCTCACCGTACGCTTTCTTT	CASSATSPYAFF
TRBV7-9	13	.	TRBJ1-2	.	TGTGCCAGCAGCTTCTTATTGCGGGATGGCTACACCTTC	CASSFLLRDGYTF